The next 16 T cell receptor beta chains were all read from a single sample in a study of tumor-infiltrating lymphocytes in primary liver carcinoma. A constant-region primer primed TCR beta cDNA synthesis from about 0.45 ug of total RNA. Libraries for TCR beta were built through three nested multiplex PCR rounds, which together made up a slightly modified ARM-PCR procedure. TRBV1-TRBV30 forward primers and a C-beta reverse primer were used in the first two PCR rounds, which each ran for approximately 11 cycles. TCRdb re-analysed the multiplex PCR reads in MiXCR, keeping a single row per CDR3 protein. The table shows about 120,000 distinct CDR3 sequences, with approximately 70% occurring only once. For each extraction, RNA and DNA were obtained together from about 19-30 mg of unsorted bulk tissue. Material: liver tumor tissue from sampling region 1. Indicated subset: tumor region T1, superior pole. These TCRs come from a woman aged 55 to 70 with primary liver carcinoma and hepatitis B virus infection.

Notes on this clonotype: Since a much larger clone is just one base distant, this may be a read error. This sequence joins TRBV10-1 and TRBJ2-1; 13 bases line up with TRBD2. The CDR3 has 16 residues. CDR1 is WNHNN, CDR2 SYGVQD, per germline (reference sequence). Written as DNA, the CDR3 is TGCGCCAACAGTTTCGTCCGGACTAGCGGGAGAGGTGAGCAGTTCTTC. The encoded protein is CANSFVRTSGRGEQFF.

Turning to this clonotype: Being one base from a much bigger clone, this may be a read error. This chain uses TRBV6-5 with TRBJ2-5, with D tentatively TRBD2 (5 bases). V gave up 6 bases and J gave up 7 bases, with 15 bases separating them. The CDR3 spans 13 residues. The germline CDR1 and CDR2 sequences are MNHEY and SVGAGI. CDR3 sequence: CASSVGSKGTQYF. The CDR3 DNA sequence: TGTGCCAGCAGCGTTGGGAGTAAAGGGACCCAGTACTTC.

There are many counts of this clonotype. The rearrangement joins TRBV11-1 to TRBJ1-4; perhaps TRBD1 as D (6 bases). Germline V gene lookup returns CDR1 SGHAT and CDR2 FQDESV (reference sequence). Trimming stripped 5 bases from V and 0 bases from J, with 13 bases between. The CDR3 totals 16 residues. The CDR3 bases are TGTGCCAGCAGCCAAGGGACACCCGCAACTAATGAAAAACTGTTTTTT. Its translation: CASSQGTPATNEKLFF.

Notes on this clonotype: Likely a read error: the CDR3 ends without its conserved phenylalanine or tryptophan. The chain combines TRBV6-4 with TRBJ2-1; D may be TRBD2 (5 bases). The CDR3 has 14 amino acids. V was pared by 5 bases and J by 6 bases, with 14 bases between. Germline V gene lookup returns CDR1 MRHNA and CDR2 SNTAGT. In DNA, the CDR3 is TGTGCCAGCAGTCTAGCCTTAGGCGCCAATGAGCAGTTCTTA. Its translation: CASSLALGANEQFL.

This clonotype was found a few times. This rearrangement joins TRBV20-1 to TRBJ2-3; D is possibly TRBD2 (5 bases). The V and J ends lost 1 base and 0 bases respectively, with 5 bases between them. CDR3 length equals 13 residues. CDR1 is DFQATT, CDR2 SNEGSKA, per germline (reference sequence). CDR3 nucleotide sequence: TGCAGTGCTAGAGGCGGGAGCACAGATACGCAGTATTTT. Its translation is CSARGGSTDTQYF.

On this clonotype: One base away lies a much larger clone, so this may be a sequencing read error. This chain connects TRBV29-1 to TRBJ2-3; no definite D call. The germline gives CDR1 SQVTM, CDR2 ANQGSEA. Trimming removed 5 bases at V and 3 bases at J, with 9 bases between. The CDR3 has 12 amino acids. The CDR3 DNA reads as TGCAGCGTTTCATGGGGTACAGATACGCAGTATTTT. Translating gives CSVSWGTDTQYF.

The gene calls are TRBV28 and TRBJ2-7; D is undetermined. Trimming pared 8 bases from V and 4 bases from J, leaving 15 bases between. Germline CDR1 MDHEN, CDR2 SYDVKM. The CDR3 length is 13 residues. CDR3 sequence (DNA): TGTGCCAGCGGTTCAACAGCGACGTACGAGCAGTACTTC. Its protein is CASGSTATYEQYF.

With regard to this clonotype: A read error is possible here, since a much larger clone lies one base away. The chain joins TRBV6-6 to TRBJ1-2, with 9 bases identical to TRBD1. The CDR3 contains 13 residues. CDR1 MNHNY and CDR2 SVGAGI come from the germline V gene (reference sequence). The CDR3 spells CATSYGQGHGYTF. The CDR3 region has the DNA TGTGCCACCAGTTACGGACAGGGGCACGGCTACACCTTC.

This chain uses TRBV11-2 with TRBJ2-3, with no clear D. This CDR3 spans 14 amino acids. From germline, CDR1 is SGHAT and CDR2 FQNNGV. In DNA, the CDR3 is TGTGTTAGCAGCATGAGGCTTCCCACAGATACGCAGTATTTT. The encoded protein is CVSSMRLPTDTQYF.

About this clonotype itself: Just one base apart from a much larger clone, this may be a read error. The chain is built from TRBV5-1 and TRBJ2-5, with no clear D. Between the trimmed V and J ends, which lost 2 bases and 4 bases, there was a span of 12 bases. The CDR3 contains 14 residues. Germline V lookup: CDR1 SGHRS, CDR2 YFSETQ. For the CDR3, the DNA is TGCGCCAGCAGCTTTGAGCCTAGGAGAGAGACCCAGTACTTC. It is translated as CASSFEPRRETQYF.

A remark on this clonotype: Mismatch with germline at one junction end may stem from a read error. The V call is TRBV12-3 or TRBV12-4, the J call TRBJ1-1, with D perhaps matching TRBD1 (6 bases). The CDR3 length is 14 residues. As DNA, the CDR3 is TGTGCCAGCACTGTACAGGGTTGGAGCACTGAAGCTCTCTTT. As protein: CASTVQGWSTEALF.

On this clonotype: One junction end disagrees with the germline gene, perhaps due to a read error. The chain uses TRBV6-6 and TRBJ1-5, with TRBD1 as a possible D gene (6 bases). The CDR3 has 16 amino acids. CDR1 MNHNY and CDR2 SVGAGI come from the germline V gene (reference sequence). The CDR3 nucleotides are TGTGCCTGCAGTTACTCTCCGGGGGGCCTCAATCAGCCCCAGCATTTT. Translation: CACSYSPGGLNQPQHF.

This clonotype was counted between two and nine times. Its ends do not fully match the called genes, so a read error is possible. The CDR3 nucleotides read TGTGCCGGCAGCCCCCAGCCGGACTCCTACAATGAGCAGTTCTTC. Translation gives CAGSPQPDSYNEQFF. The rearrangement uses TRBV7-8 and TRBJ2-1, with D uncertain. The V gene's germline CDR1 is SGHVS and CDR2 FQNEAQ. This CDR3 comprises 15 residues.

Worth noting for this clonotype: At one end, the junction sequence differs from germline, possibly due to a read error. V gene TRBV11-3 combines with J gene TRBJ2-1; D gene uncertain. The CDR3 runs to 12 residues. CDR1 and CDR2 from the germline V gene are SGHNT and YENEEA. CDR3: CASSVVYNEQLF. CDR3 coding DNA: TGTGCCAGCAGTGTGGTCTACAATGAGCAGCTCTTC. Drawing the rest from reference TRBV11-3 and TRBJ2-1, the complete variable domain is EAGVVQSPRYKIIEKKQPVAFWCNPISGHNTLYWYLQNLGQGPELLIRYENEEAVDDSQLPKDRFSAERLKGVDSTLKIQPAELGDSAVYLCASSVVYNEQLFGPGTRLTVL.

This clonotype was recorded only once. A read error may be the cause here, since a much bigger clone is one base away. The chain employs TRBV10-3 and TRBJ1-2; 7 bases map to TRBD1. Germline CDR1 reads ENHRY; CDR2 reads SYGVKD. The CDR3 is 14 amino acids. The CDR3 region is CAIRSGTANNGYTF. The CDR3 region has the DNA TGTGCCATCAGGAGCGGGACAGCTAACAATGGCTACACCTTC.

Details on this clonotype: A read error is possible here, since a much larger clone lies one base away. The V gene is TRBV6-6, the J gene TRBJ2-7; 11 positions match TRBD2. The CDR3 totals 17 residues. Germline V gene sequence: CDR1 MNHNY, CDR2 SVGAGI (reference sequence). DNA for the CDR3: TGTGCCAGCTCCCCACGACGACTAGCGGGACCCCTGGACGAGCATTACTTC. It codes for CASSPRRLAGPLDEHYF.